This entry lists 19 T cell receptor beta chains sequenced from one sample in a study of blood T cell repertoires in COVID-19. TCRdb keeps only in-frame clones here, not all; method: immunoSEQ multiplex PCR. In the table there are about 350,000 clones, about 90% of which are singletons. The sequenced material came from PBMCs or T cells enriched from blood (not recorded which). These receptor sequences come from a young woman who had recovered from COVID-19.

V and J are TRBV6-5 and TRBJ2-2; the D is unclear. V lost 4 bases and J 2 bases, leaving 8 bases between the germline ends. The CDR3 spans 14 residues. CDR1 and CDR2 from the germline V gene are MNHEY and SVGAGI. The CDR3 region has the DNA TGTGCCAGCAGTTCAGGCAGCAACACCGGGGAGCTGTTTTTT. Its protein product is CASSSGSNTGELFF.

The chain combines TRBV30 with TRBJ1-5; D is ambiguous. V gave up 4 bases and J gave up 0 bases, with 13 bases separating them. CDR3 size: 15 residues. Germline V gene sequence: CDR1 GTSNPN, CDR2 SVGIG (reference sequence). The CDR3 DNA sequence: TGTGCCTGGAAGTTCGCGGGCAGTAGCAATCAGCCCCAGCATTTT. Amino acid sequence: CAWKFAGSSNQPQHF. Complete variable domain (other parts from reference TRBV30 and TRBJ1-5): SQTIHQWPATLVQPVGSPLSLECTVEGTSNPNLYWYRQAAGRGLQLLFYSVGIGQISSEVPQNLSASRPQDRQFILSSKKLLLSDSGFYLCAWKFAGSSNQPQHFGDGTRLSIL.

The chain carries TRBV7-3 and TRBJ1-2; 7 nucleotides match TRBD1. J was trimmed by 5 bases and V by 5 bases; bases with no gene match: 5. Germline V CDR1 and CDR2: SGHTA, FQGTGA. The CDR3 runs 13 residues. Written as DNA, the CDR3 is TGTGCCAGCAGCCGGGACAGCAGTTATGGCTACACCTTC. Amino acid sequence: CASSRDSSYGYTF.

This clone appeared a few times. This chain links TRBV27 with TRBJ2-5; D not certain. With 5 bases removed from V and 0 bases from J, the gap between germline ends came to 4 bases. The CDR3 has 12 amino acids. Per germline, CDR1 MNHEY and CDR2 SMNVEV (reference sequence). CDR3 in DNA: TGTGCCAGCAGTCAAAACCAAGAGACCCAGTACTTC. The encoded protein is CASSQNQETQYF.

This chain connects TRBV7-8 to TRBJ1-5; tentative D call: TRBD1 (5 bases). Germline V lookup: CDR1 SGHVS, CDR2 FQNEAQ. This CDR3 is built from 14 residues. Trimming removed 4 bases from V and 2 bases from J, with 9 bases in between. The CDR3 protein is CASSSTEGNQPQHF. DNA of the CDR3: TGTGCCAGCAGCTCGACAGAAGGCAATCAGCCCCAGCATTTT.

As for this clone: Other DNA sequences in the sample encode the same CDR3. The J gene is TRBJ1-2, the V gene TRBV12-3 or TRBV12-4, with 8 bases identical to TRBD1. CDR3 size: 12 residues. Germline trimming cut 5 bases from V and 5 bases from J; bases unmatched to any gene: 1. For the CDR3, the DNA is TGTGCCAGCAGTCAGGGGGCGTATGGCTACACCTTC. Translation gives CASSQGAYGYTF.

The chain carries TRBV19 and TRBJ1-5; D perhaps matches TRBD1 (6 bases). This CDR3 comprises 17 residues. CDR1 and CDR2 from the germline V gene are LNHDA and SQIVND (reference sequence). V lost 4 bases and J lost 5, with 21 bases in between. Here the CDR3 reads CASSTPGSGTRDQPQHF. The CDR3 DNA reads TGTGCCAGTAGTACCCCAGGATCCGGGACACGGGATCAGCCCCAGCATTTT.

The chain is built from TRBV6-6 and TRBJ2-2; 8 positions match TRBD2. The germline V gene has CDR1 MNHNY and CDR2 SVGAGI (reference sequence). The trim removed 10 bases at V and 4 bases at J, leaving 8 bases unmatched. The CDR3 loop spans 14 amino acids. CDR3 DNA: TGTGCCACCGGGCGGGGGGTCCCCACCGGGGAGCTGTTTTTT. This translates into CATGRGVPTGELFF.

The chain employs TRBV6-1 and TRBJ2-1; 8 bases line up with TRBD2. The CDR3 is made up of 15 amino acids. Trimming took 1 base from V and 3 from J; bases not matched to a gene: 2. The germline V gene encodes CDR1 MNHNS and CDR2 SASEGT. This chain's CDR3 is CASSEESGGYNEQFF. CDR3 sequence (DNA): TGTGCCAGCAGTGAAGAAAGCGGGGGCTACAATGAGCAGTTCTTC.

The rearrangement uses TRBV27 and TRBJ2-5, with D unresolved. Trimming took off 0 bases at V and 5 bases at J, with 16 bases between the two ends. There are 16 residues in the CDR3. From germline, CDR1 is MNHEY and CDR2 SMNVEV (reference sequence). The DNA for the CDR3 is TGTGCCAGCAGTTTATCGTGGCAGGTGCTTAGGGAGACCCAGTACTTC. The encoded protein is CASSLSWQVLRETQYF.

CDR3 sequence (DNA): TGTGCCAGCAGCTTGGGGACAGCGGCTCAATTTCGTAATTCACCCCTCCACTTT. Its protein is CASSLGTAAQFRNSPLHF. The V call is TRBV5-6, the J call TRBJ1-6; D might be TRBD1 (6 bases). This CDR3 spans 18 amino acids. Germline CDR1 and CDR2: SGHDT and YYEEEE. V was shortened by 0 bases and J by 6 bases, with 19 bases between the two germline ends.

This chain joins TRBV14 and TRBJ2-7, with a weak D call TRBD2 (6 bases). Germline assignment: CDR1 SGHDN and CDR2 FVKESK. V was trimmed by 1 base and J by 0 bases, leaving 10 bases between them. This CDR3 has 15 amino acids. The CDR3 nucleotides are TGTGCCAGCAGCCAAGTCCAGACTAGCTCCTACGAGCAGTACTTC. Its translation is CASSQVQTSSYEQYF.

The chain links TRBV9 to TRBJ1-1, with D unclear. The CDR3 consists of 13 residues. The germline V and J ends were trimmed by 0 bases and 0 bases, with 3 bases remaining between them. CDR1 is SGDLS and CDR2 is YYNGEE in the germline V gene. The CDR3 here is CASSVAMNTEAFF. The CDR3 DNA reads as TGTGCCAGCAGCGTAGCTATGAACACTGAAGCTTTCTTT.

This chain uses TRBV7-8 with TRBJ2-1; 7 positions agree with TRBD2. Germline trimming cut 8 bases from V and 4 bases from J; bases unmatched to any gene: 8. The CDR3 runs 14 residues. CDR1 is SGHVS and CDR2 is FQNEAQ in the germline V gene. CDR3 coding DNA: TGTGCCAGCCCCGCTAGCGGCAATTACAATGAGCAGTTCTTC. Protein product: CASPASGNYNEQFF. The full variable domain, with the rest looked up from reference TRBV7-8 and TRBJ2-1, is GAGVSQSPRYKVAKRGQDVALRCDPISGHVSLFWYQQALGQGPEFLTYFQNEAQLDKSGLPSDRFFAERPEGSVSTLKIQRTQQEDSAVYLCASPASGNYNEQFFGPGTRLTVL.

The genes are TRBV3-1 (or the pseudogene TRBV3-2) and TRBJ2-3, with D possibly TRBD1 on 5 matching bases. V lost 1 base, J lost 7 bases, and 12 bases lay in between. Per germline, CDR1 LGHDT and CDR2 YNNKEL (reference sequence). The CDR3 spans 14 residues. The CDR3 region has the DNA TGTGCCAGCAGCCAAGTGAGGTACAGGAATACGCAGTATTTT. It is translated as CASSQVRYRNTQYF.

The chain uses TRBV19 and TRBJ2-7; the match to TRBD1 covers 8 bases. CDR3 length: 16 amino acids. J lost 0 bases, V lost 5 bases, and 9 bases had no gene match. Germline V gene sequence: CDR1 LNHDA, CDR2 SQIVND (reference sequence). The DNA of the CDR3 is TGTGCCAGTAGTCCTCAGGGGGCAGGAAACTCCTACGAGCAGTACTTC. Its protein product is CASSPQGAGNSYEQYF.

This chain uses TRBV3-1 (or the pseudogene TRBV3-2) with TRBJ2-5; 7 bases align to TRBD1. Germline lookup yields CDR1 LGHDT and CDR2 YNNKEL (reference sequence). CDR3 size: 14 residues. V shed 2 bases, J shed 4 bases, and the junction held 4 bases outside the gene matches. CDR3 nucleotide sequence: TGTGCCAGCAGCCAACGTAAGGGGGCAGAGACCCAGTACTTC. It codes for CASSQRKGAETQYF.

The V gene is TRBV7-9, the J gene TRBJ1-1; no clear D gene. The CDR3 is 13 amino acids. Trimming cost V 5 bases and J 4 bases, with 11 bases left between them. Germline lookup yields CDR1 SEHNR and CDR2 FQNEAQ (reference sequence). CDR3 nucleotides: TGTGCCAGCAGCACCAGTATCGTCACTGAAGCTTTCTTT. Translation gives CASSTSIVTEAFF.

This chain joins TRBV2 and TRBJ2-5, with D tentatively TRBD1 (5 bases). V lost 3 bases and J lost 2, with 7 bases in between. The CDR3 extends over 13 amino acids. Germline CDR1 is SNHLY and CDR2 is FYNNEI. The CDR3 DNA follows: TGTGCCAGCAGTGACAGGGATCAAGAGACCCAGTACTTC. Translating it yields CASSDRDQETQYF.